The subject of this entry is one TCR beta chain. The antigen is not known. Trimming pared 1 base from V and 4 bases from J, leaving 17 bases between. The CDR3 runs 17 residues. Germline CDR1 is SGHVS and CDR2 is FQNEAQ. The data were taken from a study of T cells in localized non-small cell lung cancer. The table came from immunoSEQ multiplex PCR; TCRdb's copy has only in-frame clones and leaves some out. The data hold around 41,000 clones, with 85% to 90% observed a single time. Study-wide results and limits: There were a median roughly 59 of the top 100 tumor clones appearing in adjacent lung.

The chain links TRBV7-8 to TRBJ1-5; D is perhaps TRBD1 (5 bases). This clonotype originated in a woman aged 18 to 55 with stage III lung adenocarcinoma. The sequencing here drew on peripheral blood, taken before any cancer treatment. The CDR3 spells CASSLVEGSGGNQPQHF. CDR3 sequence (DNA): TGTGCCAGCAGCTTAGTCGAGGGGTCGGGAGGAAATCAGCCCCAGCATTTT.